A selection of T cell receptor beta chains follows, all from one sample in a study of T cell responses to AZD1222 COVID-19 vaccine. Clones were read by immunoSEQ multiplex PCR, and TCRdb kept only the in-frame ones, dropping some. The table includes about 140,000 clones, around 90% detected once. This specimen was peripheral blood, taken on day 0 of AZD1222 vaccination. Receptors were obtained from an adult in good health. CDR3s include the opening cysteine and the closing phenylalanine or tryptophan. A D gene is named only where the DNA matches it firmly. Clone size is stated in some rows and not others, as once, few, many or a class when expanded.

d_call	v_call	j_call	clone_size	cdr3_aa	cdr3_nt
NA	TRBV19	TRBJ2-7	NA	CASRDTGTSPYEQYF	TGTGCCAGTAGAGATACCGGGACTTCACCCTACGAGCAGTACTTC
TRBD1	TRBV7-2	TRBJ1-6	NA	CASSRDRVYYNSPLHF	TGTGCCAGCAGCCGGGACAGGGTCTACTATAATTCACCCCTCCACTTT
NA	TRBV5-4	TRBJ1-1	NA	CASSGDLLGTEAFF	TGTGCCAGCAGCGGGGACCTGTTGGGCACTGAAGCTTTCTTT
NA	TRBV19	TRBJ1-3	NA	CASSIWDGGNTIYF	TGTGCCAGTAGTATATGGGACGGCGGAAACACCATATATTTT
NA	TRBV19	TRBJ1-2	NA	CASSIGPPGAQDGYTF	TGTGCCAGTAGTATAGGGCCTCCGGGGGCTCAGGATGGCTACACCTTC
NA	TRBV21-1	TRBJ2-1	NA	CASSKGGTSGVYEQFF	TGTGCCAGCAGCAAAGGTGGGACTAGCGGGGTGTATGAGCAGTTCTTC
TRBD1	TRBV5-6	TRBJ1-1	NA	CASSSYRGLDTEAFF	TGTGCCAGCAGCTCCTACAGGGGCTTAGACACTGAAGCTTTCTTT
NA	TRBV5-4	TRBJ2-1	once	CASSQGTGEYNEQFF	TGTGCCAGCAGCCAAGGGACTGGGGAATACAATGAGCAGTTCTTC
NA	TRBV6-5	TRBJ1-6	NA	CASSYSGGGSPLHF	TGTGCCAGCAGTTACTCTGGCGGGGGTTCACCCCTCCACTTT
TRBD2	TRBV7-7	TRBJ2-5	NA	CASSAGGLGTQYF	TGTGCTAGCTCAGCGGGGGGGCTTGGGACCCAGTACTTC
NA	TRBV15	TRBJ1-6	few	CATSRAPSYNSPLHF	TGTGCCACCAGCAGAGCACCCTCCTATAATTCACCCCTCCACTTT
TRBD2	TRBV28	TRBJ2-7	NA	CASSLGGPLAGLAGTEPYDEQYF	TGTGCCAGCAGTTTGGGGGGCCCTTTGGCGGGACTAGCGGGAACGGAACCATATGACGAGCAGTACTTC
TRBD1	TRBV19	TRBJ1-1	NA	CASSLDRGRTEAFF	TGTGCCAGTAGTTTAGACAGGGGAAGAACTGAAGCTTTCTTT
NA	TRBV4-1	TRBJ2-2	NA	CASSQAPRGTGTGELFF	TGCGCCAGCAGCCAAGCCCCCCGGGGGACTGGCACCGGGGAGCTGTTTTTT
NA	TRBV9	TRBJ2-2	NA	CASSATNTGELFF	TGTGCCAGCAGCGCCACGAACACCGGGGAGCTGTTTTTT
NA	TRBV6-2/TRBV6-3	TRBJ2-5	NA	CASSYSGAAQETQYF	TGTGCCAGCAGTTACTCCGGGGCCGCCCAAGAGACCCAGTACTTC
NA	TRBV27	TRBJ2-2	NA	CASSVSYLFSDGELFF	TGTGCCAGCAGCGTATCGTATCTGTTTTCGGACGGGGAGCTGTTTTTT
TRBD2	TRBV4-1	TRBJ2-1	NA	CASSQTSGAYNEQFF	TGCGCCAGCAGCCAAACTAGCGGGGCCTACAATGAGCAGTTCTTC
TRBD2	TRBV18	TRBJ2-5	NA	CASSPTGGEETQYF	TGTGCCAGCTCCCCAACGGGGGGGGAAGAGACCCAGTACTTC
NA	TRBV20-1	TRBJ1-4	NA	CSARGDEKLFF	TGCAGTGCTAGAGGGGATGAAAAACTGTTTTTT
NA	TRBV27	TRBJ1-2	few	CASSLARDIPYGYTF	TGTGCCAGCAGTTTAGCGAGGGATATACCCTATGGCTACACCTTC
TRBD2	TRBV19	TRBJ2-1	NA	CASSSYSGRFSRDEQFF	TGTGCCAGTAGTAGTTATAGCGGGAGATTCTCTCGCGATGAGCAGTTCTTC
NA	TRBV28	TRBJ2-6	NA	CASSLVLGSGANVLTF	TGTGCCAGCAGTTTAGTTTTGGGCTCTGGGGCCAACGTCCTGACTTTC
TRBD2	TRBV18	TRBJ2-7	NA	CASSPGTGTSGRAGPESYEQYF	TGTGCCAGCTCACCAGGGACCGGGACTAGCGGGAGGGCCGGTCCGGAATCCTACGAGCAGTACTTC
NA	TRBV28	TRBJ1-2	NA	CASSSPPTGNYGYTF	TGTGCCAGCAGTTCGCCTCCCACAGGGAACTATGGCTACACCTTC
NA	TRBV6-5	TRBJ2-1	NA	CASSTATEGEQFF	TGTGCCAGCAGTACGGCGACGGAGGGTGAGCAGTTCTTC
TRBD1	TRBV5-8	TRBJ2-5	NA	CASSPQGARETQYF	TGTGCCAGCAGCCCACAGGGGGCGCGGGAGACCCAGTACTTC
NA	TRBV4-3	TRBJ2-2	NA	CASSYGLEGTGELFF	TGCGCCAGCAGCTACGGACTGGAGGGGACCGGGGAGCTGTTTTTT
TRBD1	TRBV6-5	TRBJ2-7	NA	CASTRLGQGTYEQYF	TGTGCCAGCACCCGATTGGGACAGGGGACCTACGAGCAGTACTTC
TRBD2	TRBV11-1	TRBJ2-5	NA	CASSLGLTIGETQYF	TGTGCCAGCAGCTTGGGACTAACCATCGGGGAGACCCAGTACTTC
NA	TRBV27	TRBJ2-7	NA	CASSFSGQAPSYEQYF	TGTGCCAGCAGTTTCTCCGGGCAGGCTCCCTCCTACGAGCAGTACTTC
NA	TRBV2	TRBJ1-1	NA	CASSPLRGQTTEAFF	TGTGCCAGCAGTCCTTTGAGGGGTCAGACCACTGAAGCTTTCTTT
TRBD1	TRBV6-5	TRBJ1-1	NA	CASSDRVKAFF	TGTGCCAGCAGCGACAGGGTAAAAGCTTTCTTT
NA	TRBV7-3	TRBJ2-7	NA	CASSPGTGPYEQYF	TGTGCCAGCAGCCCCGGGACCGGACCTTACGAGCAGTACTTC
TRBD1	TRBV4-1	TRBJ2-4	NA	CASSQPRDRGNIQYF	TGCGCCAGCAGCCAACCCCGGGACAGGGGAAACATTCAGTACTTC
NA	TRBV6-2/TRBV6-3	TRBJ2-5	NA	CASSLPRGRAPISETQYF	TGTGCCAGCAGTCTCCCCAGAGGCCGGGCACCTATCTCCGAGACCCAGTACTTC
NA	TRBV4-1	TRBJ2-1	NA	CASSQAGTSREQFF	TGCGCCAGCAGCCAAGCCGGGACCAGCCGGGAGCAGTTCTTC
NA	TRBV6-4	TRBJ2-2	NA	CASSGGTGELFF	TGTGCCAGCAGTGGGGGCACCGGGGAGCTGTTTTTT
NA	TRBV3-1/TRBV3-2	TRBJ1-1	NA	CASSSRGGNTEAFF	TGTGCCAGCAGCTCAAGGGGGGGCAACACTGAAGCTTTCTTT
TRBD1	TRBV6-5	TRBJ2-1	NA	CASSRQGAYNEQFF	TGTGCCAGCAGCCGACAGGGGGCATACAATGAGCAGTTCTTC
NA	TRBV3-1/TRBV3-2	TRBJ2-2	few	CASSQVLNTGELFF	TGTGCCAGCAGCCAAGTGTTAAACACCGGGGAGCTGTTTTTT
NA	TRBV7-9	TRBJ2-2	NA	CASSLGRVSHIANTGELFF	TGTGCCAGCAGCTTAGGGCGGGTCTCCCACATAGCGAACACCGGGGAGCTGTTTTTT
TRBD1	TRBV29-1	TRBJ1-1	NA	CSVAAGGPNTEAFF	TGCAGCGTTGCGGCAGGGGGCCCGAACACTGAAGCTTTCTTT
NA	TRBV29-1	TRBJ2-7	NA	CSVSGGSLSYEQYF	TGCAGCGTGTCAGGGGGGAGCCTTTCCTACGAGCAGTACTTC
TRBD1	TRBV19	TRBJ2-7	NA	CASRGTGLYEQYF	TGTGCCAGTAGGGGGACAGGGCTATACGAGCAGTACTTC
NA	TRBV19	TRBJ2-3	NA	CASSIYQGGDTQYF	TGTGCCAGTAGTATCTACCAGGGGGGCGATACGCAGTATTTT
NA	TRBV18	TRBJ2-5	NA	CASSPQETQYF	TGTGCCAGCTCTCCCCAAGAGACCCAGTACTTC
NA	TRBV7-2	TRBJ2-1	NA	CASSFSYNEQFF	TGTGCCAGCAGCTTCTCCTACAATGAGCAGTTCTTC
NA	TRBV6-5	TRBJ2-3	NA	CASRSREPDTQYF	TGTGCCAGCAGATCCAGGGAACCAGATACGCAGTATTTT
NA	TRBV15	TRBJ1-4	NA	CATSRMGGRTIEKLFF	TGTGCCACCAGCAGAATGGGGGGACGGACAATAGAAAAACTGTTTTTT
NA	TRBV3-1/TRBV3-2	TRBJ1-1	once	CASSLLGAEAFF	TGTGCCAGCAGCCTCCTGGGGGCTGAAGCTTTCTTT
TRBD2	TRBV4-3	TRBJ2-3	NA	CASSQVGRGGGVTDTQYF	TGCGCCAGCAGCCAAGTTGGGCGGGGGGGCGGTGTAACAGATACGCAGTATTTT